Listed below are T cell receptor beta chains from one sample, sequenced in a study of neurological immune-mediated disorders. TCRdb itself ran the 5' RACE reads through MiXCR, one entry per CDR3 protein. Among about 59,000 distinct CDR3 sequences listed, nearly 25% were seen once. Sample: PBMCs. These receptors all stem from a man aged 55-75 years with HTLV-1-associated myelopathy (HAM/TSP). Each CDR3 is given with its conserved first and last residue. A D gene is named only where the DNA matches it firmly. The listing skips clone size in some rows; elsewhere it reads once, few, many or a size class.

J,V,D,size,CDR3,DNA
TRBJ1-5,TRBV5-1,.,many,CASSLDSSNQPQHF,TGCGCCAGCAGCTTGGACAGTAGCAATCAGCCCCAGCATTTT
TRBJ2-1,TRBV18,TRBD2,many,CASSLGTSGEQFF,TGTGCCAGCTCACTTGGGACTAGCGGTGAGCAGTTCTTC
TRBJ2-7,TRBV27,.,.,CASSTRYKGDEQYF,TGTGCCAGCAGTACCAGGTATAAGGGGGACGAGCAGTACTTC
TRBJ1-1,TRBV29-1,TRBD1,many,CSAGQGEVTEAFF,TGCAGCGCAGGACAGGGCGAGGTCACTGAAGCTTTCTTT
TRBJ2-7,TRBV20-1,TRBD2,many,CSARLPAGGTYEQYF,TGCAGTGCTAGACTGCCAGCGGGAGGTACCTACGAGCAGTACTTC
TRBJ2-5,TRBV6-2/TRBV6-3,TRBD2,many,CASSSGGAGNQETQYF,TGTGCCAGCAGTTCCGGTGGAGCGGGGAACCAAGAGACCCAGTACTTC
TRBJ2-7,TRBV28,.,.,CASMKSANEQYF,TGTGCCAGCATGAAAAGTGCCAACGAGCAGTACTTC
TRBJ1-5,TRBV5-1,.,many,CASSLADGRNQPQHF,TGCGCCAGCAGCTTGGCCGACGGTCGTAACCAGCCCCAGCATTTT
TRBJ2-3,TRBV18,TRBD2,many,CASSPLPGRANDTQYF,TGTGCCAGCTCACCACTCCCAGGGAGGGCCAATGATACGCAGTATTTT
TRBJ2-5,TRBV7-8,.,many,CASSFSSGGETQYF,TGTGCCAGCAGCTTTAGTTCAGGCGGAGAGACCCAGTACTTC
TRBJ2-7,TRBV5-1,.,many,CASSLGSVDEQYF,TGCGCCAGCAGCTTGGGGTCCGTGGATGAGCAGTACTTC
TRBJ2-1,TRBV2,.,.,CASSGNEQFF,TGTGCCAGCAGTGGGAATGAGCAGTTCTTC
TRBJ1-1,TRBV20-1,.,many,CSASLGGPNTEAFF,TGCAGTGCTAGCCTAGGGGGGCCGAACACTGAAGCTTTCTTT
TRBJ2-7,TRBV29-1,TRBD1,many,CSVAGGTGYEQYF,TGCAGCGTGGCTGGAGGGACAGGGTACGAGCAGTACTTC
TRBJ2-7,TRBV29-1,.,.,CSFRLGSHEQYF,TGCAGCTTTCGTCTAGGGTCCCACGAGCAGTACTTC
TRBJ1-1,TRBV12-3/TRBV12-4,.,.,CASSLAGIEAFF,TGTGCCAGCAGTTTAGCAGGAATTGAAGCTTTCTTT
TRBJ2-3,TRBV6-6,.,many,CASTSSYTQYF,TGTGCCAGCACCTCGAGTTATACGCAGTATTTT
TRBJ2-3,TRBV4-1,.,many,CASSQDGRWDTQYF,TGCGCCAGCAGCCAGGACGGACGCTGGGATACGCAGTATTTT
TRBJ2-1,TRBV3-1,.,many,CASSQEGREQFF,TGTGCCAGCAGCCAAGAAGGGCGGGAGCAGTTCTTC
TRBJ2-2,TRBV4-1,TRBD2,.,CASSQDGSGSTGELFF,TGCGCCAGCAGCCAAGATGGTAGCGGGAGCACCGGGGAGCTGTTTTTT
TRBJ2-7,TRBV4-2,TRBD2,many,CASSPSEGAGVGEQYF,TGTGCCAGCAGCCCGAGCGAAGGAGCGGGAGTTGGCGAGCAGTACTTC
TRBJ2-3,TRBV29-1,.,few,CSVDIAPTDTQYF,TGCAGCGTTGATATAGCCCCCACAGATACGCAGTATTTT
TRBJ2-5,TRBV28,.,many,CASFSGDQETQYF,TGTGCCAGCTTCTCAGGGGATCAAGAGACCCAGTACTTC
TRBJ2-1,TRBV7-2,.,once,CASSPASVHIYEQFF,TGTGCCAGCAGCCCAGCTAGCGTGCATATCTATGAGCAGTTCTTC
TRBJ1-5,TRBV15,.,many,CATSRDPQWNQPQHF,TGTGCCACCAGCAGAGATCCCCAGTGGAATCAGCCCCAGCATTTT
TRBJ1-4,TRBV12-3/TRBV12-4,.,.,CASSLGGPVEKLFF,TGTGCCAGCAGTCTAGGGGGACCTGTAGAAAAACTGTTTTTT
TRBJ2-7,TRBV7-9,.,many,CASSLSGTYEQYF,TGTGCCAGCAGCTTATCAGGGACTTACGAGCAGTACTTC
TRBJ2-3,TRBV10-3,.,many,CAISVSGNTDTQYF,TGTGCCATCAGTGTTTCAGGAAACACAGATACGCAGTATTTT
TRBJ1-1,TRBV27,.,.,CASPRGQQDTEAFF,TGTGCGAGCCCCCGAGGGCAGCAAGACACTGAAGCTTTCTTT
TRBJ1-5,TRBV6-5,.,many,CASSYSGDQPQHF,TGTGCCAGCAGTTACTCAGGGGATCAGCCCCAGCATTTT
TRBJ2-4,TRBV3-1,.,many,CASSFIQGVQYF,TGTGCCAGCAGTTTCATACAGGGCGTTCAGTACTTC
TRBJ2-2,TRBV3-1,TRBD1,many,CASSQGQGANTGELFF,TGTGCCAGCAGCCAAGGACAGGGAGCGAACACCGGGGAGCTGTTTTTT
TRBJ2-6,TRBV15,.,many,CATSRGGTVPTGANVLTF,TGTGCCACCAGCAGAGGGGGGACGGTCCCTACTGGGGCCAACGTCCTGACTTTC
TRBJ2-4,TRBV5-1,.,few,CASSLYASREAKNIQYF,TGCGCCAGCAGCTTGTATGCGTCTAGAGAAGCCAAAAACATTCAGTACTTC
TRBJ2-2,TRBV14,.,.,CASSQDFRGPGELFF,TGTGCCAGCAGTCAAGACTTTCGGGGGCCCGGGGAGCTGTTTTTT
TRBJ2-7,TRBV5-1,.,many,CASSLPQDSNSYEQYF,TGCGCCAGCAGCCTACCTCAGGACAGCAACTCCTACGAGCAGTACTTC
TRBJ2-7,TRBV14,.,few,CASSQASARGQQYF,TGTGCCAGCAGCCAAGCTTCCGCCAGGGGCCAGCAGTACTTC
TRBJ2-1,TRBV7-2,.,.,CASSRRGSIAEQFF,TGTGCCAGCAGCCGACGGGGAAGCATAGCTGAGCAGTTCTTC
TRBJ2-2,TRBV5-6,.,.,CASSDLALTTGELFF,TGTGCCAGCAGCGACCTAGCGTTGACCACCGGGGAGCTGTTTTTT
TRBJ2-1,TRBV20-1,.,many,CSASRGTYNEQFF,TGCAGTGCTAGCCGGGGGACCTACAATGAGCAGTTCTTC
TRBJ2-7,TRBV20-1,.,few,CSAFSVSSEQYF,TGCAGTGCTTTTTCGGTCAGTTCCGAGCAGTACTTC
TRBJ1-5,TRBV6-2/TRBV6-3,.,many,CASSSLGRERNQPQHF,TGTGCCAGCAGTTCCCTTGGGAGGGAACGCAATCAGCCCCAGCATTTT
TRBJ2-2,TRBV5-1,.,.,CASSLATGKTGELFF,TGCGCCAGCAGCTTGGCAACAGGGAAAACCGGGGAGCTGTTTTTT
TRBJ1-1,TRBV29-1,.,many,CSVDTGADTEAFF,TGCAGCGTTGACACAGGAGCCGACACTGAAGCTTTCTTT
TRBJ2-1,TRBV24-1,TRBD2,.,CATSAAAGGRNEQFF,TGTGCCACCAGTGCGGCAGCGGGAGGGCGGAATGAGCAGTTCTTC
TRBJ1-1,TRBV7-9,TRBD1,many,CASSRQGVNTEAFF,TGTGCCAGCAGTCGTCAGGGGGTGAACACTGAAGCTTTCTTT